This note documents a single T cell receptor beta chain sequence. No antigen is known for it. This sample is drawn from a study of blood T cells in healthy people across ages. Study observations and caveats: Per-million-T-cell TCR beta diversity fell roughly linearly with age.

Through a sample-barcoded 5' primer and a J-beta primer mix, a second PCR was run for about 6 to 11 cycles. One entry per CDR3 protein, called by TCRdb with MiXCR from the 5' RACE reads. The sample has 500,000 to 700,000 distinct CDR3 sequences, roughly 30% seen once; the top ten hold roughly 14%. Material: blood. This clonotype was sampled from a woman older than 75 in good health.

The CDR3 DNA is TGTGCCAGCAGACCGGGACTTCTGAACACTGAAGCTTTCTTT. It translates to CASRPGLLNTEAFF. V gene TRBV6-5 combines with J gene TRBJ1-1; perhaps TRBD1 as D (5 bases). This CDR3 has 14 amino acids. Germline V CDR1 and CDR2: MNHEY, SVGAGI. V was cut by 6 bases and J by 0 bases, with 11 bases left in between.